What follows are 25 T cell receptor beta chains derived from one specimen sequenced in a study of OX40 agonist ivuxolimab in advanced cancers. TCRdb's table, derived via immunoSEQ multiplex PCR, lists solely in-frame clones and lacks some. The data show 11,000 to 15,000 clones, roughly 79% seen once. Source: CD4+ or CD8+ T cells sorted from blood, taken in a trial of the OX40 agonist ivuxolimab. Source of these receptors: an adult with an advanced solid tumor such as melanoma, head and neck, liver or kidney cancer.

V is TRBV6-6 and J is TRBJ2-5; D unresolved. From germline, CDR1 is MNHNY and CDR2 SVGAGI (reference sequence). The CDR3 loop spans 13 amino acids. Trimming shortened V by 2 bases and J by 3 bases, and 7 bases separated the two germline ends. CDR3 sequence (DNA): TGTGCCAGCAGTTACAACCCAGAAGAGACCCAGTACTTC. Translating gives CASSYNPEETQYF.

The rearrangement joins TRBV19 to TRBJ2-7; D is uncertain. Trimming removed 2 bases at V and 3 bases at J, with 11 bases between. CDR3 size: 14 residues. Germline CDR1 is LNHDA and CDR2 is SQIVND (reference sequence). The CDR3 DNA sequence: TGTGCCAGTAGTATATTTGGGTCCGGCTACGAGCAGTACTTC. Translated: CASSIFGSGYEQYF.

This sequence joins TRBV6-6 and TRBJ1-2, with TRBD1 matching over 11 bases. This CDR3 has 14 residues. V trimming: 11 bases; J trimming: 4 bases; junction bases outside the gene matches: 9. The germline V gene has CDR1 MNHNY and CDR2 SVGAGI (reference sequence). The DNA for the CDR3 is TGTGCCGGGAGTTTGGGACAGGGGGGCTATGGCTACACCTTC. Its translation: CAGSLGQGGYGYTF.

The chain couples TRBV27 to TRBJ2-7; 10 bases line up with TRBD2. Germline CDR1 and CDR2: MNHEY and SMNVEV (reference sequence). Trimming at V came to 4 bases and at J to 0 bases, leaving 6 bases not matched to a gene. The CDR3 has 16 amino acids. This chain's CDR3 is CASSSGLADNSYEQYF. As DNA, the CDR3 is TGTGCCAGCAGTTCCGGACTAGCGGATAACTCCTACGAGCAGTACTTC.

The rearrangement links TRBV4-3 to TRBJ1-2; D remains unclear. CDR1 LGHNA and CDR2 YSLEER come from the germline V gene. Trimming cost V 4 bases and J 0 bases, with 9 bases left between them. This CDR3 has 14 residues. The CDR3 sequence: CASSPLVTNYGYTF. In DNA, the CDR3 is TGCGCCAGCAGCCCTTTGGTAACTAACTATGGCTACACCTTC.

This clone was counted between two and nine times. The chain uses TRBV28 and TRBJ1-2; D unclear. Trimming removed 5 bases at V and 4 bases at J, with 11 bases between. The CDR3 is 13 amino acids. Looked up from germline, CDR1 is MDHEN and CDR2 is SYDVKM. CDR3 sequence (DNA): TGTGCCAGCAGTCCGGGGAGCATCTATGGCTACACCTTC. It is translated as CASSPGSIYGYTF.

This rearrangement joins TRBV11-2 to TRBJ2-7; D remains unclear. V lost 0 bases and J lost 9, with 6 bases in between. Per the germline V gene, CDR1 is SGHAT and CDR2 is FQNNGV. CDR3 size: 11 residues. The CDR3 nucleotides read TGTGCCAGCAGCTTAGAAGTCTGGCAGTACTTC. It is translated as CASSLEVWQYF.

This clone was seen just once. This chain joins TRBV28 and TRBJ1-5; D gene ambiguous. V was shortened by 5 bases and J by 5 bases, with 10 bases between the two germline ends. This CDR3 is built from 13 residues. Looked up from germline, CDR1 is MDHEN and CDR2 is SYDVKM. CDR3 in DNA: TGTGCCAGCAGTGGTGTTGGGGATCAGCCCCAGCATTTT. Encoded protein: CASSGVGDQPQHF.

The chain has TRBV7-9 and TRBJ2-2, with 12 bases identical to TRBD2. The germline gives CDR1 SEHNR, CDR2 FQNEAQ (reference sequence). The CDR3 runs to 17 residues. J lost 4 bases, V lost 2 bases, and 5 bases had no gene match. The CDR3 reads CASSLTSGGSGTGELFF. The CDR3 coding sequence is TGTGCCAGCAGCTTAACTAGCGGGGGGTCCGGCACCGGGGAGCTGTTTTTT.

The chain employs TRBV9 and TRBJ2-5; 7 bases align to TRBD1. The ends lost 3 bases at V and 6 bases at J; junction bases unmatched: 8. The CDR3 covers 14 residues. Germline CDR1 and CDR2: SGDLS and YYNGEE. The CDR3, as DNA: TGTGCCAGCAGCGGAAAGACAGGGTGGCAGACCCAGTACTTC. Translation gives CASSGKTGWQTQYF.

This sequence joins TRBV5-1 and TRBJ1-5; no clear D gene. The length of the CDR3 is 15 residues. CDR1 and CDR2 from the germline V gene are SGHRS and YFSETQ. The V and J ends lost 4 bases and 5 bases respectively, with 16 bases between them. The CDR3 loop reads CASSPTGVEDQPQHF. DNA of the CDR3: TGCGCCAGCAGCCCGACCGGCGTGGAAGATCAGCCCCAGCATTTT.

The CDR3 is CASSFREQYF. In DNA form, the CDR3 reads TGTGCCAGCAGTTTTAGGGAGCAGTACTTC. The chain is built from TRBV28 and TRBJ2-5; perhaps TRBD2 as D (5 bases). Germline V gives CDR1 MDHEN, CDR2 SYDVKM. V was trimmed by 3 bases and J by 11 bases, leaving 7 bases between them. This CDR3 spans 10 amino acids. Looking up the rest from reference TRBV28 and TRBJ2-5 gives the full variable domain: DVKVTQSSRYLVKRTGEKVFLECVQDMDHENMFWYRQDPGLGLRLIYFSYDVKMKEKGDIPEGYSVSREKKERFSLILESASTNQTSMYLCASSFREQYFGPGTRLLVL.

V is TRBV28 and J is TRBJ2-1, with 8 bases fitting TRBD2. J lost 3 bases, V lost 7 bases, and 17 bases had no gene match. CDR1 is MDHEN and CDR2 is SYDVKM in the germline V gene. CDR3 size: 18 residues. The CDR3 bases are TGTGCCAGCACCACCATGGACCCGAGCGGGAGAAACTACAATGAGCAGTTCTTC. Encoded protein: CASTTMDPSGRNYNEQFF.

For this clone: A much larger clonotype is one base distant, so this may be a read error. The chain uses TRBV6-1 and TRBJ1-2, with a weak D call TRBD1 (5 bases). The CDR3 runs 13 residues. From germline, CDR1 is MNHNS and CDR2 SASEGT. Trimming removed 6 bases at V and 5 bases at J, with 13 bases between. The CDR3 loop is CASSPGTDYGYTF. For the CDR3, the DNA is TGTGCCAGCAGCCCCGGGACGGATTATGGCTACACCTTC.

This clone was seen more than once but under ten times. The gene calls are TRBV27 and TRBJ2-3; 12 bases fit TRBD1. With V trimmed by 5 bases and J by 2 bases, 2 bases remained unmatched. The CDR3 loop spans 15 amino acids. The germline gives CDR1 MNHEY, CDR2 SMNVEV (reference sequence). The chain's CDR3 is CASSGTGGYTDTQYF. CDR3 DNA sequence: TGTGCCAGCAGTGGGACAGGGGGCTACACAGATACGCAGTATTTT.

This clone was picked up one time. The V call is TRBV19, the J call TRBJ2-3, with 7 nucleotides matching TRBD1. Per the germline V gene, CDR1 is LNHDA and CDR2 is SQIVND (reference sequence). The CDR3 totals 12 residues. V was clipped by 6 bases and J by 11 bases; unmatched bases: 8. CDR3 sequence reads: CASRVRGREQYF. CDR3 nucleotide sequence: TGTGCCAGTAGGGTTAGGGGGCGTGAGCAGTATTTT.

J is TRBJ2-1 and V is TRBV28, with 11 bases lining up with TRBD2. Trimming at V came to 6 bases and at J to 4 bases, leaving 2 bases not matched to a gene. The germline V gene has CDR1 MDHEN and CDR2 SYDVKM. The CDR3 sequence is 14 residues long. CDR3 residues: CASRGTSGYNEQFF. CDR3 DNA sequence: TGTGCCAGCAGGGGGACTAGCGGTTACAATGAGCAGTTCTTC.

V and J are TRBV7-2 and TRBJ2-2, with 7 positions matching TRBD2. Germline V gene data show CDR1 as SGHTA and CDR2 as FQGNSA. This CDR3 has 18 amino acids. V trimming: 5 bases; J trimming: 1 base; junction bases outside the gene matches: 13. The CDR3 region is CASSPRFTSDLNTGELFF. The CDR3 region has the DNA TGTGCCAGCAGCCCCAGATTTACTAGCGACTTGAACACCGGGGAGCTGTTTTTT.

The chain uses TRBV19 and TRBJ1-5; D is unresolved. Germline V gene sequence: CDR1 LNHDA, CDR2 SQIVND (reference sequence). The ends were cut back, 5 bases at V and 0 bases at J, with 26 bases in the middle. This CDR3 spans 20 amino acids. Here the CDR3 DNA reads TGTGCCAGTAGTCCGACTACGGGGTTGACGTACGCCGATAGCAATCAGCCCCAGCATTTT. Protein product: CASSPTTGLTYADSNQPQHF.

This clone was found a few times. Other DNA sequences in this sample translate to the same CDR3. The chain uses TRBV5-1 and TRBJ2-7; TRBD2 matches at 10 bases. V was pared by 4 bases and J by 2 bases, with 3 bases of the junction left unmatched. This CDR3 has 14 residues. The germline V gene encodes CDR1 SGHRS and CDR2 YFSETQ. The CDR3 sequence: CASSPGTSAYEQYF. The DNA of the CDR3 is TGCGCCAGCAGCCCCGGGACTAGCGCCTACGAGCAGTACTTC.

In this sample, this clone turned up once. The chain couples TRBV13 to TRBJ2-3; 8 bases align to TRBD1. Germline assignment: CDR1 PRHDT and CDR2 FYEKMQ (reference sequence). With 6 bases clipped from V and 0 bases from J, the junction kept 5 bases outside the gene matches. This CDR3 contains 15 residues. The chain's CDR3 is CASSQTGASTDTQYF. The CDR3 DNA reads TGTGCCAGCAGTCAGACAGGGGCGAGCACAGATACGCAGTATTTT.

V and J are TRBV4-3 and TRBJ1-2; TRBD1 is a possible D gene (5 bases). Trimming shortened V by 0 bases and J by 7 bases, and 18 bases separated the two germline ends. This CDR3 has 16 residues. In germline, CDR1 is LGHNA, CDR2 YSLEER. CDR3: CASSQDWSPGPAGYTF. The DNA for the CDR3 is TGCGCCAGCAGCCAAGATTGGAGTCCGGGGCCAGCTGGCTACACCTTC.

The V and J genes are TRBV29-1 and TRBJ1-2; 7 bases align to TRBD1. V lost 1 base and J lost 7; bases outside the gene matches: 6. CDR3 length: 13 amino acids. CDR1 and CDR2 (germline): SQVTM, ANQGSEA. The CDR3 region is CSVEGEGAGGYTF. CDR3 in DNA: TGCAGCGTTGAAGGCGAGGGGGCTGGTGGCTACACCTTC.

The chain recombines TRBV25-1 with TRBJ2-7; 10 bases are a match to TRBD1. The germline V gene encodes CDR1 MGHDK and CDR2 SYGVNS. The CDR3 contains 15 residues. V dropped 2 bases and J dropped 5; count of bases not matched to a gene: 6. The CDR3 DNA is TGTGCCAGCAGTGAAATTGGGGACAGGGGTCACGAGCAGTACTTC. It translates to CASSEIGDRGHEQYF.

V is TRBV28 and J is TRBJ1-6, with a tentative D call TRBD1 (6 bases). This CDR3 contains 14 residues. The germline V gene has CDR1 MDHEN and CDR2 SYDVKM. V was shortened by 6 bases and J by 10 bases, with 16 bases between the two germline ends. The CDR3 spells CASSPRGGRSPLHF. Here the CDR3 DNA reads TGTGCCAGCAGCCCCAGGGGAGGAAGGTCACCCCTCCACTTT.